This is a list of T cell receptor beta chains from one sample in a study of T-cell memory formation after mild COVID-19. TCRdb redid the calling of the 5' RACE reads with MiXCR, one entry per CDR3 protein. This table holds 150,000 or so distinct CDR3 sequences, about 15% found once. The sequenced sample consisted of PBMCs or a T cell subset sorted from them (not recorded which). The receptor source for this set is an adult woman who had mild COVID-19 (a few samples of this study predate the infection). Cell type and time point are not known. Each CDR3 is given with its conserved first and last residue. A D gene is named only where the DNA matches it firmly. Clone size is stated in some rows and not others, as once, few, many or a class when expanded.

abundance: NA
len: 12
v_gene: TRBV29-1
d_gene: TRBD1
j_gene: TRBJ2-7
CDR3aa: CSGRDSSYEQYF

abundance: few
len: 16
v_gene: TRBV3-1
d_gene: NA
j_gene: TRBJ1-2
CDR3aa: CASSQELTGSSGGYTF

abundance: NA
len: 12
v_gene: TRBV15
d_gene: NA
j_gene: TRBJ1-1
CDR3aa: CATSGTNTEAFF

abundance: NA
len: 16
v_gene: TRBV5-1
d_gene: TRBD2
j_gene: TRBJ2-3
CDR3aa: CASSSGLNQGTDTQYF

abundance: few
len: 17
v_gene: TRBV5-1
d_gene: NA
j_gene: TRBJ1-2
CDR3aa: CASSLSWGTTINYGYTF

abundance: NA
len: 17
v_gene: TRBV12-3/TRBV12-4
d_gene: TRBD2
j_gene: TRBJ2-2
CDR3aa: CASSFFGGGAVAGELFF

abundance: few
len: 14
v_gene: TRBV19
d_gene: TRBD1
j_gene: TRBJ2-7
CDR3aa: CASSIGDRVHEQYF

abundance: many
len: 16
v_gene: TRBV5-1
d_gene: TRBD1
j_gene: TRBJ2-7
CDR3aa: CASSLGPGGSRLEQYF

abundance: NA
len: 16
v_gene: TRBV7-9
d_gene: TRBD2
j_gene: TRBJ2-3
CDR3aa: CASSLAGGPKRDTQYF

abundance: few
len: 14
v_gene: TRBV6-2/TRBV6-3
d_gene: TRBD2
j_gene: TRBJ2-5
CDR3aa: CASGKSQGGETQYF

abundance: NA
len: 15
v_gene: TRBV7-2
d_gene: NA
j_gene: TRBJ2-5
CDR3aa: CASSPERTGEETQYF

abundance: NA
len: 14
v_gene: TRBV23-1
d_gene: NA
j_gene: TRBJ2-1
CDR3aa: CASSRPASYNEQFF

abundance: NA
len: 16
v_gene: TRBV7-9
d_gene: NA
j_gene: TRBJ2-1
CDR3aa: CASSTRSALNHNEQFF

abundance: NA
len: 14
v_gene: TRBV12-3/TRBV12-4
d_gene: NA
j_gene: TRBJ1-1
CDR3aa: CASRGPGLNTEAFF

abundance: few
len: 15
v_gene: TRBV27
d_gene: TRBD1
j_gene: TRBJ1-1
CDR3aa: CASSPTRDRGTEAFF

abundance: few
len: 15
v_gene: TRBV21-1
d_gene: NA
j_gene: TRBJ2-1
CDR3aa: CASSQVPGGLNEQFF

abundance: NA
len: 14
v_gene: TRBV5-1
d_gene: NA
j_gene: TRBJ2-5
CDR3aa: CASSFEGIKETQYF

abundance: few
len: 14
v_gene: TRBV12-3/TRBV12-4
d_gene: NA
j_gene: TRBJ1-4
CDR3aa: CASSFEGTNEKLFF

abundance: few
len: 18
v_gene: TRBV7-9
d_gene: TRBD2
j_gene: TRBJ2-1
CDR3aa: CASSQEGLAGGPPNEQFF

abundance: few
len: 14
v_gene: TRBV10-2
d_gene: NA
j_gene: TRBJ2-6
CDR3aa: CASRQAPGANVLTF

abundance: few
len: 15
v_gene: TRBV5-1
d_gene: NA
j_gene: TRBJ1-1
CDR3aa: CASSRTQVEHTEAFF

abundance: few
len: 14
v_gene: TRBV6-1
d_gene: NA
j_gene: TRBJ2-7
CDR3aa: CASSGGQIAYEQYF

abundance: NA
len: 12
v_gene: TRBV6-6
d_gene: NA
j_gene: TRBJ2-1
CDR3aa: CASAGPNNEQFF

abundance: NA
len: 14
v_gene: TRBV4-2
d_gene: TRBD2
j_gene: TRBJ2-7
CDR3aa: CASSPVGGGYEQYF

abundance: few
len: 13
v_gene: TRBV2
d_gene: NA
j_gene: TRBJ1-1
CDR3aa: CASSESSHTEAFF

abundance: few
len: 10
v_gene: TRBV10-2
d_gene: NA
j_gene: TRBJ2-5
CDR3aa: CASKSETQYF

abundance: NA
len: 15
v_gene: TRBV3-1
d_gene: TRBD1
j_gene: TRBJ1-2
CDR3aa: CASSQGVGQAYGYTF

abundance: few
len: 17
v_gene: TRBV7-2
d_gene: NA
j_gene: TRBJ2-2
CDR3aa: CASSSHPTVLNTGELFF

abundance: many
len: 15
v_gene: TRBV5-1
d_gene: NA
j_gene: TRBJ1-1
CDR3aa: CASSWVGGGSTEAFF

abundance: NA
len: 14
v_gene: TRBV5-1
d_gene: NA
j_gene: TRBJ1-1
CDR3aa: CASSFGPPNTEAFF

abundance: NA
len: 15
v_gene: TRBV12-3/TRBV12-4
d_gene: NA
j_gene: TRBJ1-2
CDR3aa: CASSPGTQRGYGYTF

abundance: NA
len: 19
v_gene: TRBV20-1
d_gene: TRBD1
j_gene: TRBJ1-4
CDR3aa: CSAREPSGTAISTNEKLFF

abundance: NA
len: 14
v_gene: TRBV6-2/TRBV6-3
d_gene: TRBD2
j_gene: TRBJ2-1
CDR3aa: CASSGAGGYNEQFF

abundance: few
len: 16
v_gene: TRBV5-1
d_gene: TRBD1
j_gene: TRBJ1-4
CDR3aa: CASSTGTGVEVEKLFF

abundance: few
len: 15
v_gene: TRBV12-3/TRBV12-4
d_gene: NA
j_gene: TRBJ1-1
CDR3aa: CASSLGGAGITEAFF

abundance: few
len: 14
v_gene: TRBV29-1
d_gene: NA
j_gene: TRBJ2-1
CDR3aa: CSVKPIGYVNEQFF

abundance: NA
len: 13
v_gene: TRBV29-1
d_gene: TRBD2
j_gene: TRBJ2-7
CDR3aa: CSATLAASYEQYF

abundance: many
len: 13
v_gene: TRBV5-1
d_gene: TRBD1
j_gene: TRBJ1-1
CDR3aa: CASSPQGAREAFF

abundance: few
len: 15
v_gene: TRBV24-1
d_gene: NA
j_gene: TRBJ2-3
CDR3aa: CATSGPGRRGDTQYF

abundance: NA
len: 16
v_gene: TRBV5-5
d_gene: NA
j_gene: TRBJ1-4
CDR3aa: CASSLGRPATNEKLFF

abundance: NA
len: 16
v_gene: TRBV30
d_gene: TRBD2
j_gene: TRBJ2-3
CDR3aa: CAWSVSGLVFTDTQYF

abundance: few
len: 14
v_gene: TRBV12-3/TRBV12-4
d_gene: NA
j_gene: TRBJ2-5
CDR3aa: CASSLVGGGQTQYF

abundance: few
len: 12
v_gene: TRBV6-5
d_gene: NA
j_gene: TRBJ2-2
CDR3aa: CASKGSVGELFF

abundance: NA
len: 15
v_gene: TRBV15
d_gene: TRBD1
j_gene: TRBJ1-2
CDR3aa: CATSRDRDSAHGYTF

abundance: few
len: 13
v_gene: TRBV5-6
d_gene: NA
j_gene: TRBJ1-1
CDR3aa: CASSLRRTAEAFF

abundance: few
len: 16
v_gene: TRBV24-1
d_gene: NA
j_gene: TRBJ2-3
CDR3aa: CATSDPTTTMADTQYF

abundance: few
len: 15
v_gene: TRBV5-6
d_gene: NA
j_gene: TRBJ2-7
CDR3aa: CASSLRSRLTYEQYF

abundance: NA
len: 16
v_gene: TRBV7-6
d_gene: TRBD1
j_gene: TRBJ1-2
CDR3aa: CASSLPRDRGNYGYTF

abundance: few
len: 16
v_gene: TRBV6-2/TRBV6-3
d_gene: NA
j_gene: TRBJ2-4
CDR3aa: CASSINRGRAKNIQYF

abundance: NA
len: 13
v_gene: TRBV10-3
d_gene: NA
j_gene: TRBJ1-1
CDR3aa: CATSQGGRTEAFF

abundance: few
len: 12
v_gene: TRBV12-3/TRBV12-4
d_gene: NA
j_gene: TRBJ2-1
CDR3aa: CASSPPWHEQFF

abundance: few
len: 14
v_gene: TRBV12-3/TRBV12-4
d_gene: NA
j_gene: TRBJ2-5
CDR3aa: CASSPQGRMRSQYF

abundance: NA
len: 16
v_gene: TRBV18
d_gene: NA
j_gene: TRBJ1-5
CDR3aa: CASSPPLWEGNQPQHF